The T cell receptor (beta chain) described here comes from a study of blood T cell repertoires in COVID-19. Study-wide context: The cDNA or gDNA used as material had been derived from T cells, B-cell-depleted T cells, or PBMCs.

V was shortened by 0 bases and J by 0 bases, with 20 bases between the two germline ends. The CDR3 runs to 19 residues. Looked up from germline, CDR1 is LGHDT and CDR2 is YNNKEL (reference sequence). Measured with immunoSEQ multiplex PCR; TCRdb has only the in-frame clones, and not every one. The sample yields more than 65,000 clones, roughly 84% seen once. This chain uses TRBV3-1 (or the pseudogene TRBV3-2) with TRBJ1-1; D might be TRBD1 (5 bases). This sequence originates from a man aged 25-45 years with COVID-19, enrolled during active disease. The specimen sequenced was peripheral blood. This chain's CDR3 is CASSQDPNRHESMNTEAFF. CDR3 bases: TGTGCCAGCAGCCAAGATCCCAACAGGCATGAATCTATGAACACTGAAGCTTTCTTT.